This TCR beta chain was sequenced for a study of CD8 T cells in Susac syndrome. Random hexamers primed reverse transcription of about 0.5 to 1 ug RNA. The CDR3 of TCR beta was amplified by immunoSEQ multiplex PCR across 54 Vbeta and 13 Jbeta. TCRdb passed the immunoSEQ multiplex PCR reads through MiXCR, listing each CDR3 protein once. The top ten clones hold 0.2% to 0.25% of a sample with approximately 300,000 distinct CDR3 sequences, 70% to 90% of them seen once. This CDR3 contains 17 residues. Between the trimmed V and J ends, which lost 3 bases and 3 bases, there was a span of 21 bases. Germline CDR1 reads SGDLS; CDR2 reads YYNGEE. Negative isolation was applied to CD8+ and CD4+ T cells, and FACS enrichment was applied to TEMRA cells.

The sample was CD8+ T cells from PBMCs. The genes are TRBV9 and TRBJ2-5; the D gene could be TRBD1 or TRBD2 (5 bases each). The origin of this receptor is a human donor with multiple sclerosis. In DNA form, the CDR3 reads TGTGCCAGCAGCGCCTACCCGGGACGGCAGGATGAAGAGACCCAGTACTTC. Translated, it gives CASSAYPGRQDEETQYF.